Listed here is a single T cell receptor beta chain. The sample comes from a study of cytomegalovirus exposure and HLA in healthy donors. The study ran its PCR with 60 Vbeta and 13 Jbeta primers. Clones were sequenced by immunoSEQ multiplex PCR, and TCRdb holds only the in-frame ones, with some missing. The ten most abundant clones cover around 4% of a sample with about 75,000 clones. The CDR3 is made up of 12 amino acids. Trimming took off 4 bases at V and 1 base at J, with 5 bases between the two ends. Germline CDR1 reads SEHNR; CDR2 reads FQNEAQ (reference sequence). The sequence derives from a man younger than 35 in good health and CMV-seropositive. The chain is built from TRBV7-9 and TRBJ2-7; unclear D gene. Sequenced input: PBMCs. CDR3 nucleotide sequence: TGTGCCAGCAGCTCCCGTTCCTACGAGCAGTACTTC. Its protein is CASSSRSYEQYF. The full variable domain, completed using reference TRBV7-9 and TRBJ2-7, is DTGVSQNPRHKITKRGQNVTFRCDPISEHNRLYWYRQTLGQGPEFLTYFQNEAQLEKSRLLSDRFSAERPKGSFSTLEIQRTEQGDSAMYLCASSSRSYEQYFGPGTRLTVT.